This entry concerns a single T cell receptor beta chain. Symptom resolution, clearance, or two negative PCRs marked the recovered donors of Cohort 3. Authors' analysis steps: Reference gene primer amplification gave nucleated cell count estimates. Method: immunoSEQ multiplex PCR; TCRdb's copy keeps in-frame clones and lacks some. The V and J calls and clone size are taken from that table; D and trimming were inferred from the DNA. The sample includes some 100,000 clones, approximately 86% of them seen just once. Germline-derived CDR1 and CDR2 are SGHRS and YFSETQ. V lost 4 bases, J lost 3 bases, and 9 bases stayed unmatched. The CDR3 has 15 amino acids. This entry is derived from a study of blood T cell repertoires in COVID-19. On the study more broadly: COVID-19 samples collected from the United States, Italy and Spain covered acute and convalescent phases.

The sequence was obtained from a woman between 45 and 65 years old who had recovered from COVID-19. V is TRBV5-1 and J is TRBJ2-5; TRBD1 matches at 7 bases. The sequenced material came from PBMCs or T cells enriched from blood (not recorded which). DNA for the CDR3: TGCGCCAGCAGCCCTATAGACAGGGCTAAAGAGACCCAGTACTTC. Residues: CASSPIDRAKETQYF.